The rows below give T cell receptor beta chains drawn from one sample of a study of cytomegalovirus exposure and HLA in healthy donors. TCRdb's table, derived via immunoSEQ multiplex PCR, lists solely in-frame clones and lacks some. Of 150,000 to 200,000 clones listed, 75% to 90% were seen once; the top ten hold roughly 4.3%. Sequenced material: PBMCs. These receptors were obtained from a man aged 50 or older in good health and CMV-seropositive. The CDR3 runs from the conserved cysteine through the conserved F or W. A D gene is named only where the DNA matches it firmly. Only part of the rows carry a size: once, few, many, or a class if the clone is expanded.

J gene,V gene,D gene,clone size,CDR3 protein,CDR3 DNA
TRBJ2-7,TRBV13,TRBD2,.,CASSSPQTSGYEQYF,TGTGCCAGCAGCTCGCCCCAGACTAGCGGCTACGAGCAGTACTTC
TRBJ2-3,TRBV29-1,TRBD1,.,CSVPGQQTDTQYF,TGCAGCGTTCCGGGACAGCAAACAGATACGCAGTATTTT
TRBJ2-7,TRBV30,TRBD2,.,CAWSDASGRYEQYF,TGTGCCTGGAGTGACGCTAGCGGGAGATACGAGCAGTACTTC
TRBJ2-2,TRBV4-1,.,.,CASSQTAASNTGELFF,TGCGCCAGCAGCCAAACAGCGGCCTCGAACACCGGGGAGCTGTTTTTT
TRBJ1-1,TRBV2,.,.,CASGGRGGGTEAFF,TGTGCCAGCGGGGGGCGGGGGGGCGGCACTGAAGCTTTCTTT
TRBJ2-5,TRBV7-6,.,.,CASSSETGYQETQYF,TGTGCCAGCAGCTCGGAGACAGGATACCAAGAGACCCAGTACTTC
TRBJ2-2,TRBV7-9,TRBD1,.,CASSMGQGRYTGELFF,TGTGCCAGCAGCATGGGACAGGGGCGATACACCGGGGAGCTGTTTTTT
TRBJ1-1,TRBV30,TRBD1,once,CAWSPGTGEQGWWDTEAFF,TGTGCCTGGAGTCCCGGGACAGGGGAACAGGGATGGTGGGACACTGAAGCTTTCTTT
TRBJ1-1,TRBV7-9,.,.,CASSLAGLPATFF,TGTGCCAGCAGCTTAGCGGGACTGCCCGCGACTTTCTTT
TRBJ2-1,TRBV30,.,.,CAWSPGRFASYNEQFF,TGTGCCTGGAGTCCGGGTCGGTTTGCTTCCTACAATGAGCAGTTCTTC
TRBJ2-2,TRBV7-2,.,.,CASSPPQGWTGELFF,TGTGCCAGCAGCCCCCCACAGGGTTGGACCGGGGAGCTGTTTTTT
TRBJ2-5,TRBV27,TRBD1,.,CASSGTGSRETQYF,TGTGCCAGCAGTGGGACAGGGAGTCGGGAGACCCAGTACTTC
TRBJ2-7,TRBV6-5,.,few,CASSVTPSYEQYF,TGTGCCAGCAGTGTTACACCCTCCTACGAGCAGTACTTC
TRBJ1-5,TRBV10-1,TRBD1,.,CASSASDRGGPQHF,TGCGCCAGCAGTGCTTCTGACAGGGGAGGTCCGCAGCATTTT
TRBJ2-5,TRBV13,.,.,CASSSTGFTETQYF,TGTGCCAGCAGCTCCACAGGGTTCACGGAGACCCAGTACTTC
TRBJ2-5,TRBV6-5,.,few,CASSYSLNSQETQYF,TGTGCCAGCAGTTACTCCTTAAACTCCCAAGAGACCCAGTACTTC
TRBJ2-7,TRBV9,TRBD2,.,CASSDKAPTELAGVSFGYEQYF,TGTGCCAGCAGCGACAAAGCCCCCACCGAACTAGCGGGAGTTTCTTTCGGCTACGAGCAGTACTTC
TRBJ2-1,TRBV7-9,.,.,CASSHSTNRDPYNEQFF,TGTGCCAGCAGCCATTCGACTAATCGAGACCCCTACAATGAGCAGTTCTTC
TRBJ2-3,TRBV6-5,.,.,CASSSPGTTDTQYF,TGTGCCAGCAGTTCCCCGGGGACTACAGATACGCAGTATTTT
TRBJ2-1,TRBV18,.,.,CASSPIVADNEQFF,TGTGCCAGCTCACCAATCGTAGCGGACAATGAGCAGTTCTTC
TRBJ2-1,TRBV7-3,.,once,CASSQGLGHEQFF,TGTGCCAGCAGCCAGGGTCTCGGGCATGAGCAGTTCTTC
TRBJ1-1,TRBV7-9,TRBD1,.,CASSIRTGDGSTEAFF,TGTGCCAGCAGCATCAGGACAGGGGACGGGAGCACTGAAGCTTTCTTT
TRBJ1-5,TRBV30,TRBD1,.,CAWSPGQGYQPQHF,TGTGCCTGGAGTCCGGGACAGGGGTATCAGCCCCAGCATTTT
TRBJ1-5,TRBV4-2,.,few,CASSQPGTNYQPQHF,TGTGCCAGCAGCCAGCCTGGGACAAATTATCAGCCCCAGCATTTT
TRBJ1-2,TRBV4-3,TRBD1,.,CASSPGQGGYGYTF,TGCGCCAGCAGCCCAGGACAGGGCGGCTATGGCTACACCTTC
TRBJ2-7,TRBV6-1,TRBD1,.,CASSSGTGGRDEQYF,TGTGCCAGCAGTTCCGGGACAGGGGGCCGCGACGAGCAGTACTTC
TRBJ2-7,TRBV7-9,.,.,CSSSPPFYEQYF,TGTTCCAGCAGCCCTCCTTTCTACGAGCAGTACTTC
TRBJ2-7,TRBV5-1,.,.,CASSFSGRDEQYF,TGCGCCAGCAGCTTTTCGGGTCGGGATGAGCAGTACTTC
TRBJ1-1,TRBV18,TRBD1,.,CASSPQGQMNTEAFF,TGTGCCAGCTCACCACAGGGACAGATGAACACTGAAGCTTTCTTT
TRBJ1-1,TRBV30,.,.,CAWSGWWRTEAFF,TGTGCCTGGAGTGGGTGGTGGAGGACTGAAGCTTTCTTT
TRBJ2-5,TRBV9,TRBD1,.,CASSSAMTGFWETQYF,TGTGCCAGCAGCAGTGCCATGACAGGGTTCTGGGAGACCCAGTACTTC
TRBJ1-2,TRBV5-1,.,.,CASSQGQNYGYTF,TGCGCCAGCAGCCAAGGACAGAACTATGGCTACACCTTC
TRBJ2-1,TRBV30,TRBD2,.,CASQREAASYNEQFF,TGTGCCAGTCAGCGGGAGGCGGCGTCCTACAATGAGCAGTTCTTC
TRBJ2-3,TRBV9,.,.,CASSASGFWGTDTQYF,TGTGCCAGCAGCGCCTCCGGGTTTTGGGGCACAGATACGCAGTATTTT
TRBJ2-5,TRBV7-2,TRBD2,few,CASSALAGGLGGTQYF,TGTGCCAGCAGCGCTCTAGCGGGGGGGCTGGGTGGGACCCAGTACTTC
TRBJ1-2,TRBV7-2,TRBD1,.,CASSRILRGQAFGGYTF,TGTGCCAGCAGCCGGATACTTCGGGGACAGGCTTTTGGAGGCTACACCTTC
TRBJ2-1,TRBV28,TRBD2,.,CASSESGGANEQFF,TGTGCCAGCAGCGAGAGCGGGGGGGCGAATGAGCAGTTCTTC
TRBJ2-3,TRBV27,.,.,CASSLRQRGTDTQYF,TGTGCCAGCAGTTTGAGACAGCGAGGAACAGATACGCAGTATTTT
TRBJ2-3,TRBV4-3,.,.,CASSHRALSSTDTQYF,TGCGCCAGCAGCCACCGCGCCTTGTCTAGCACAGATACGCAGTATTTT
TRBJ2-5,TRBV4-1,.,.,CASSLTGTSQETQYF,TGCGCCAGCAGCCTGACAGGAACTTCCCAAGAGACCCAGTACTTC
TRBJ2-1,TRBV9,TRBD2,.,CASSNGLAGSYNEQFF,TGTGCCAGCAGCAACGGACTAGCGGGATCCTACAATGAGCAGTTCTTC
TRBJ1-6,TRBV15,.,once,CATSRDRPGSLHF,TGTGCCACCAGCAGAGACCGTCCCGGGTCCCTCCACTTT
TRBJ1-6,TRBV28,.,.,CASKSYDSPLHF,TGTGCCAGCAAGAGTTATGATTCACCCCTCCACTTT
TRBJ1-2,TRBV27,.,few,CASSTTPNYGYTF,TGTGCCAGCAGTACGACACCTAACTATGGCTACACCTTC